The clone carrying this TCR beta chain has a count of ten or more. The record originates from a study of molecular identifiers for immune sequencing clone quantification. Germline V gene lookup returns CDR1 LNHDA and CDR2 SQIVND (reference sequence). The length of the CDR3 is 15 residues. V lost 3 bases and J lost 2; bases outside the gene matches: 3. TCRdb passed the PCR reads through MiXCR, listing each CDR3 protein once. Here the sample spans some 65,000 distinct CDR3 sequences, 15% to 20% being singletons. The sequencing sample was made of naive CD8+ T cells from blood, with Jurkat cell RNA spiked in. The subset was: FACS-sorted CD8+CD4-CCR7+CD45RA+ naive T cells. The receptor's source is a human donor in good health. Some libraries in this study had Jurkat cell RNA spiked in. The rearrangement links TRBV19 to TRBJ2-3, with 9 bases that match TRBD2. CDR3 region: CASSMLAGPTDTQYF. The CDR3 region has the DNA TGTGCCAGTAGTATGCTAGCGGGACCCACAGATACGCAGTATTTT.